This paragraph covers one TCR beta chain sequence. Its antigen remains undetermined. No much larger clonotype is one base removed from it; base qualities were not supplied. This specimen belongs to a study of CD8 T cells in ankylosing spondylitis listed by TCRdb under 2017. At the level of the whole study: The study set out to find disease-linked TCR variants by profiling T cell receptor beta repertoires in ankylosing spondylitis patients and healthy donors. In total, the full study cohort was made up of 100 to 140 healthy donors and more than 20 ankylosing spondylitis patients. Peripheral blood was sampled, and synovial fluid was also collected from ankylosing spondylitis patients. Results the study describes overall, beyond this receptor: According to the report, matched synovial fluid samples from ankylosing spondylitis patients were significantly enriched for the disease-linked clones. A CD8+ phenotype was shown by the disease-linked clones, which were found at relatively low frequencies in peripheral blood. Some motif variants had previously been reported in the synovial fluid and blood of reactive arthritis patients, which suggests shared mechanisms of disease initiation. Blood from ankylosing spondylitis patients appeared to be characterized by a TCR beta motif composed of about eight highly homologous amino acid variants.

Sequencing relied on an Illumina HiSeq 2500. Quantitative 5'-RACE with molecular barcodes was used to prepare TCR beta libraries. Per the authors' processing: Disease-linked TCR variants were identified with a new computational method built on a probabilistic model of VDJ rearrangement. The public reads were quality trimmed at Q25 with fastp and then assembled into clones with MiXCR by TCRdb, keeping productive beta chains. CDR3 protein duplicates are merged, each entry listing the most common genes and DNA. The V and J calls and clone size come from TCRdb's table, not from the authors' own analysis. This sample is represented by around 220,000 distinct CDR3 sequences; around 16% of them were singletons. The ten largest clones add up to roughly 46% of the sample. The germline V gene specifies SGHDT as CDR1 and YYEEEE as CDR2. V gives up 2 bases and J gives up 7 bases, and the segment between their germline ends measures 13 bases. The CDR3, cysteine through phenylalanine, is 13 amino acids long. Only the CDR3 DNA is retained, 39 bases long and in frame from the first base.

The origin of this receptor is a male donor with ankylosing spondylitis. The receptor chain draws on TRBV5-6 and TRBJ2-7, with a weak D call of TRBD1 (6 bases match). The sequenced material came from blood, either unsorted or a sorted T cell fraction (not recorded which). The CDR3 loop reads CASSFSGGGEQYF. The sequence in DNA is TGTGCCAGCAGCTTCAGTGGGGGCGGGGAGCAGTACTTC. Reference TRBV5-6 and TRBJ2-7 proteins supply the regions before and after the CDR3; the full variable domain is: DAGVTQSPTHLIKTRGQQVTLRCSPKSGHDTVSWYQQALGQGPQFIFQYYEEEERQRGNFPDRFSGHQFPNYSSELNVNALLLGDSALYLCASSFSGGGEQYFGPGTRLTVT.